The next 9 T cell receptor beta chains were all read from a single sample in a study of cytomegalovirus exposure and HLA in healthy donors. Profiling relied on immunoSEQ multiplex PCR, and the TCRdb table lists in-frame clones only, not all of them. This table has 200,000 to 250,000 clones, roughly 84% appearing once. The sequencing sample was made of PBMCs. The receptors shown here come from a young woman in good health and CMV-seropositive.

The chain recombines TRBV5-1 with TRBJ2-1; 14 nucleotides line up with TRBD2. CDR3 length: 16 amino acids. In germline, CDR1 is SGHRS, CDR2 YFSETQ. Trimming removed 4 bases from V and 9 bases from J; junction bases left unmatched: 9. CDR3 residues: CASSAPGLAGVREQFF. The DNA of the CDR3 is TGCGCCAGCAGCGCCCCGGGACTAGCGGGAGTTCGTGAGCAGTTCTTC.

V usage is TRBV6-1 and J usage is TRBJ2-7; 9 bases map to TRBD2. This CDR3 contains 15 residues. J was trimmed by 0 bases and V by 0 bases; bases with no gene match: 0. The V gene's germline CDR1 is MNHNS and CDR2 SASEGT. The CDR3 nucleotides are TGTGCCAGCAGTGAAGCTAGCGGGAGCTCCTACGAGCAGTACTTC. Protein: CASSEASGSSYEQYF.

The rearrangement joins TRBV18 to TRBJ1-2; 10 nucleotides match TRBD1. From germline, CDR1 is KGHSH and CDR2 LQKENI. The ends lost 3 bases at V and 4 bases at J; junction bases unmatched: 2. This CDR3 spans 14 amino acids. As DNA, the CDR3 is TGTGCCAGCTCACCTAGGACAGGGGGCTATGGCTACACCTTC. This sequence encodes CASSPRTGGYGYTF.

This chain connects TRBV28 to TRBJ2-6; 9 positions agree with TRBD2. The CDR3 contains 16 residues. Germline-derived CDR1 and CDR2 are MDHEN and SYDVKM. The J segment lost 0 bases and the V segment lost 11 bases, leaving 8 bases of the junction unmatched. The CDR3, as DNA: TGTGCCGGATCTAGCGGGGCCGCCTCTGGGGCCAACGTCCTGACTTTC. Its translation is CAGSSGAASGANVLTF.

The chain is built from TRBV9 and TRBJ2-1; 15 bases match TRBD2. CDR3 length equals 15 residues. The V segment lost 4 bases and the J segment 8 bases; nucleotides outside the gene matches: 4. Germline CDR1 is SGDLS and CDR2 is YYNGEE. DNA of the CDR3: TGTGCCAGCAGCACGCGGACTAGCGGGGGGGATGAGCAGTTCTTC. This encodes CASSTRTSGGDEQFF.

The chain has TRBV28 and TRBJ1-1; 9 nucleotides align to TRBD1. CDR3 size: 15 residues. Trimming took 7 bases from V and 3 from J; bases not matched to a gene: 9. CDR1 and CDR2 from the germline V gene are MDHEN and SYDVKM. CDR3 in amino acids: CASIRDREVYTEAFF. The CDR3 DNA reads TGTGCCAGCATTAGGGACAGGGAGGTTTACACTGAAGCTTTCTTT. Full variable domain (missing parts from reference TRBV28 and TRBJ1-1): DVKVTQSSRYLVKRTGEKVFLECVQDMDHENMFWYRQDPGLGLRLIYFSYDVKMKEKGDIPEGYSVSREKKERFSLILESASTNQTSMYLCASIRDREVYTEAFFGQGTRLTVV.

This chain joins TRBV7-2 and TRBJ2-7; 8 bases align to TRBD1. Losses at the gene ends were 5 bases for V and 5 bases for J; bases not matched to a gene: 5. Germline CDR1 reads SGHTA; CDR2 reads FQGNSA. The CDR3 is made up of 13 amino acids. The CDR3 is CASSTGTGNEQYF. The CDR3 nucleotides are TGTGCCAGCAGCACCGGGACAGGCAACGAGCAGTACTTC.

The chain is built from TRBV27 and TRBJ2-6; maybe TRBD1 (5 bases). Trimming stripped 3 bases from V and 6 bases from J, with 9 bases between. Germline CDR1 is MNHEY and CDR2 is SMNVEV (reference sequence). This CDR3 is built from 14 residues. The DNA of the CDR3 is TGTGCCAGCAGTTTCCTGGGGCCGGCCAACGTCCTGACTTTC. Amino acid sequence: CASSFLGPANVLTF.

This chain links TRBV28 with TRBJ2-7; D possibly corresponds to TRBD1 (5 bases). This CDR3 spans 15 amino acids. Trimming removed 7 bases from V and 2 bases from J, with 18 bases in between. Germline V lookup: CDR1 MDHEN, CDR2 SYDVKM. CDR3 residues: CASITYTGAAYEQYF. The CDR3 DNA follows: TGTGCCAGCATCACGTATACAGGAGCCGCCTACGAGCAGTACTTC.